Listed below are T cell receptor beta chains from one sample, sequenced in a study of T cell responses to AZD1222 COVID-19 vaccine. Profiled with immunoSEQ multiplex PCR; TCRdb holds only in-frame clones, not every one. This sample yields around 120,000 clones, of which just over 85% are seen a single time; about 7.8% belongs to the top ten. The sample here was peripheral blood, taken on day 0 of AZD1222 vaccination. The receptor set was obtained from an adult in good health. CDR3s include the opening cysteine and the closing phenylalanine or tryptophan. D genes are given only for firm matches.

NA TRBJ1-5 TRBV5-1 CASSLAGREELRPDCNQPQHF TGCGCCAGCAGCTTGGCCGGGAGGGAAGAATTACGACCCGACTGCAATCAGCCCCAGCATTTT
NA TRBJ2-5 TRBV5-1 CASSFSGTGGGTQYF TGCGCCAGCAGCTTCTCCGGGACGGGTGGCGGGACCCAGTACTTC
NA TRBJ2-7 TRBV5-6 CASSSREGAKYEQYF TGTGCCAGCAGCAGCAGGGAGGGGGCGAAGTACGAGCAGTACTTC
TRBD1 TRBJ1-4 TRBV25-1 CASSDLDRAATNEKLFF TGTGCCAGCAGTGACCTTGACAGGGCGGCAACTAATGAAAAACTGTTTTTT
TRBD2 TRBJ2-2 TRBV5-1 CASSLDQRSGGNTGELFF TGCGCCAGCAGCTTGGACCAACGTAGCGGGGGGAACACCGGGGAGCTGTTTTTT
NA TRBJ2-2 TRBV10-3 CAIMRENTGELFF TGTGCCATCATGAGGGAGAACACCGGGGAGCTGTTTTTT
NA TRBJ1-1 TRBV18 CASSPRVAEGTEAFF TGTGCCAGCTCACCACGGGTGGCCGAGGGCACTGAAGCTTTCTTT
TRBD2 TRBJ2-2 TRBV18 CASSGLAGNTGELFF TGTGCCAGCTCGGGACTAGCGGGAAACACCGGGGAGCTGTTTTTT
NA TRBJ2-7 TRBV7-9 CASSPAPGTWNEQYF TGTGCCAGCAGCCCCGCCCCTGGCACTTGGAACGAGCAGTACTTC
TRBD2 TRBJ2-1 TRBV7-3 CASSLKGLVSEQFF TGTGCCAGCAGCTTAAAGGGACTAGTATCTGAGCAGTTCTTC